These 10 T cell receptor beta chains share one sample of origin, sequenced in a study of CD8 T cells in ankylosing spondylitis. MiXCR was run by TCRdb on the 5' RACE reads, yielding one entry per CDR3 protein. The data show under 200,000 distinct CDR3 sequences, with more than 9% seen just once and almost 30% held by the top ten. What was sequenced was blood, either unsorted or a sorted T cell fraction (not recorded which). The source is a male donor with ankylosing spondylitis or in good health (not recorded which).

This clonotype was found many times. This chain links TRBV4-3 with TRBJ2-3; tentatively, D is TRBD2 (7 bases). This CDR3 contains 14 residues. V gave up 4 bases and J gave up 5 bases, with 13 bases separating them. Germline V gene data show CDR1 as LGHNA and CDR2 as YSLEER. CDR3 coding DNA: TGCGCCAGCAGCCGAGGACTAGGGGGAGATACGCAGTATTTT. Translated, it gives CASSRGLGGDTQYF.

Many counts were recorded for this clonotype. The CDR3 region has the DNA TGTGCCAGCAGCGTATCGGGGGAGCTGAACTATGGCTACACCTTC. Amino acid sequence: CASSVSGELNYGYTF. This chain uses TRBV9 with TRBJ1-2; tentatively, D is TRBD1 (5 bases). The V and J ends lost 1 base and 2 bases respectively, with 12 bases between them. The CDR3 is made up of 15 amino acids. CDR1 and CDR2 from the germline V gene are SGDLS and YYNGEE.

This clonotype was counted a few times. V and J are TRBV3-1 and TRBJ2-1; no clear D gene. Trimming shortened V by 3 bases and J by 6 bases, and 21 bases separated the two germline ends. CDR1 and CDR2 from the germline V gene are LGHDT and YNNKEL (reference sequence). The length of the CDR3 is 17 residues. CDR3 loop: CASSQDPLGGPPNEQFF. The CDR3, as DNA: TGTGCCAGCAGCCAGGATCCCCTGGGCGGTCCACCCAATGAGCAGTTCTTC.

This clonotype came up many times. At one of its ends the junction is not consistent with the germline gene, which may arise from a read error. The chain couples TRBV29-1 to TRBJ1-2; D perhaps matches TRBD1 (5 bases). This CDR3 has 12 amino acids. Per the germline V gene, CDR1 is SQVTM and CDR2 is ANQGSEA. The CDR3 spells CSVEGTNYGYTF. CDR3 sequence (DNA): TGCAGCGTCGAAGGGACGAACTATGGCTACACCTTC. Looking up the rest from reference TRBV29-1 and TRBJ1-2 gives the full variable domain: SAVISQKPSRDICQRGTSLTIQCQVDSQVTMMFWYRQQPGQSLTLIATANQGSEATYESGFVIDKFPISRPNLTFSTLTVSNMSPEDSSIYLCSVEGTNYGYTFGSGTRLTVV.

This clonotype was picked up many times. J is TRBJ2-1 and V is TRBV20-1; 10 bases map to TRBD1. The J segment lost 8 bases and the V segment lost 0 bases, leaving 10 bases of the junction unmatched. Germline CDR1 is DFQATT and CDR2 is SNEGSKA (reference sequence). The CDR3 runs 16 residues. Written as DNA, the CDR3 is TGCAGTGCTAGAGATCCAGGACAGGGGGGGACCGATGAGCAGTTCTTC. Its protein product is CSARDPGQGGTDEQFF.

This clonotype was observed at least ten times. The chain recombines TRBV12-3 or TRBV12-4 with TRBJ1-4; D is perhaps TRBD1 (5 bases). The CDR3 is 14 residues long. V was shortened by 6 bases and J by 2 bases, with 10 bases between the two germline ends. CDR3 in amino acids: CASSRDGTNEKLFF. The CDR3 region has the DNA TGTGCCAGCAGCCGGGACGGGACTAATGAAAAACTGTTTTTT.

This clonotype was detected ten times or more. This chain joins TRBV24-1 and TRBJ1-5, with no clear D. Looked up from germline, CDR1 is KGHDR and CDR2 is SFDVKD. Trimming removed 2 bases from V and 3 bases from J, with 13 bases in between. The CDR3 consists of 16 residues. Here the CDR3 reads CATSDSTGPFNQPQHF. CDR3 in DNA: TGTGCCACCAGTGATTCTACCGGTCCTTTCAATCAGCCCCAGCATTTT.

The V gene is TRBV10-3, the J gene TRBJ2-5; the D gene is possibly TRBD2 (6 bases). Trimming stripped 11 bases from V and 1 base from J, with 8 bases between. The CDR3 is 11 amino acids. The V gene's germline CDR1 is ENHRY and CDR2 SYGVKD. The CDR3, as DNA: TGTGCCGCGGGGAGCCAAGAGACCCAGTACTTC. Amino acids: CAAGSQETQYF.

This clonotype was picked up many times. CDR3 nucleotides: TGCAGTGCTGGGGGCAGAACAACTAATGAAAAACTGTTTTTT. This encodes CSAGGRTTNEKLFF. The chain carries TRBV20-1 and TRBJ1-4, with a possible D match to TRBD1 (6 bases). The V end lost 5 bases, the J end lost 0 bases, and 10 bases lay between the germline ends. The CDR3 is made up of 14 amino acids. Germline V gives CDR1 DFQATT, CDR2 SNEGSKA (reference sequence).

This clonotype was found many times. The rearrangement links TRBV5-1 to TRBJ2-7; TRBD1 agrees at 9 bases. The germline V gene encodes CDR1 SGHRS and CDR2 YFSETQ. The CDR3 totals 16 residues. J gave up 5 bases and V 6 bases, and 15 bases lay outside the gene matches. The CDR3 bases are TGCGCCAGCACCCGGGCTGGGTCGGGACAGGGACACGAGCAGTACTTC. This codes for CASTRAGSGQGHEQYF.